The 19 T cell receptor beta chains below come from one sample, sequenced in a study of blood T cell repertoires in COVID-19. Assay: immunoSEQ multiplex PCR; the TCRdb copy retains only in-frame clones and omits some. The sample consists of around 480,000 clones, 88% of them appearing once. The sequenced material came from peripheral blood. The receptors were gathered from a woman aged 45-65 years with COVID-19, enrolled during active disease.

The count of this clone is one. The chain recombines TRBV5-1 with TRBJ1-6, with D possibly TRBD1 on 5 matching bases. The CDR3 consists of 16 residues. CDR1 is SGHRS, CDR2 YFSETQ, per germline. Trimming took off 4 bases at V and 7 bases at J, with 18 bases between the two ends. The chain's CDR3 is CASSPASGRENSPLHF. CDR3 DNA sequence: TGCGCCAGCAGCCCTGCTTCGGGGCGGGAAAATTCACCCCTCCACTTT.

The chain carries TRBV4-2 and TRBJ1-3, with D possibly TRBD1 on 5 matching bases. CDR3 size: 15 residues. V was trimmed by 0 bases and J by 3 bases, leaving 9 bases between them. Germline V CDR1 and CDR2: LGHNA, YNFKEQ. The CDR3 sequence is CASSQDRTGGNTIYF. The CDR3 DNA reads as TGTGCCAGCAGCCAAGATCGAACAGGTGGAAACACCATATATTTT.

The chain couples TRBV11-3 to TRBJ1-1; no clear D. This CDR3 is built from 12 residues. CDR1 SGHNT and CDR2 YENEEA come from the germline V gene. The V and J ends lost 5 bases and 9 bases respectively, with 13 bases between them. CDR3 nucleotide sequence: TGTGCCAGCAGCCTCGCGGGTGGTCAAGCTTTCTTT. This codes for CASSLAGGQAFF. The full variable domain, in which reference TRBV11-3 and TRBJ1-1 provide the parts outside the CDR3, is EAGVVQSPRYKIIEKKQPVAFWCNPISGHNTLYWYLQNLGQGPELLIRYENEEAVDDSQLPKDRFSAERLKGVDSTLKIQPAELGDSAVYLCASSLAGGQAFFGQGTRLTVV.

The rearrangement links TRBV5-1 to TRBJ1-1; 7 bases map to TRBD1. J lost 1 base, V lost 0 bases, and 3 bases had no gene match. Germline CDR1 and CDR2: SGHRS and YFSETQ. The CDR3 length is 15 residues. CDR3 region: CASSLAGTENTEAFF. The DNA of the CDR3 is TGCGCCAGCAGCTTGGCCGGGACAGAGAACACTGAAGCTTTCTTT.

The rearrangement uses TRBV3-1 (or the pseudogene TRBV3-2) and TRBJ2-1; TRBD2 matches 8 bases. CDR3 length: 15 amino acids. CDR1 is LGHDT and CDR2 is YNNKEL in the germline V gene (reference sequence). V lost 3 bases, J lost 8 bases, and 9 bases stayed unmatched. This chain's CDR3 is CASSQIRTSRHEQFF. The CDR3, as DNA: TGTGCCAGCAGCCAGATTCGGACTAGCCGACATGAGCAGTTCTTC.

Regarding this clone: The sample holds other DNA sequences that translate to the same CDR3. V and J are TRBV7-9 and TRBJ1-2; TRBD1 aligns across 9 bases. The CDR3 is made up of 13 amino acids. Per the germline V gene, CDR1 is SEHNR and CDR2 is FQNEAQ (reference sequence). Germline trimming cut 5 bases from V and 4 bases from J; bases unmatched to any gene: 2. For the CDR3, the DNA is TGTGCCAGCAGCCTGGGACAGGGCTATGGCTACACCTTC. As protein: CASSLGQGYGYTF.

The chain combines TRBV2 with TRBJ1-3; TRBD1 agrees at 7 bases. J lost 4 bases, V lost 6 bases, and 6 bases had no gene match. The CDR3 loop spans 14 amino acids. Germline-derived CDR1 and CDR2 are SNHLY and FYNNEI. As DNA, the CDR3 is TGTGCCAGCAGCTTCACAGGGGCAGGAAACACCATATATTTT. It specifies CASSFTGAGNTIYF. Full variable domain (outside the CDR3, taken from reference TRBV2 and TRBJ1-3): EPEVTQTPSHQVTQMGQEVILRCVPISNHLYFYWYRQILGQKVEFLVSFYNNEISEKSEIFDDQFSVERPDGSNFTLKIRSTKLEDSAMYFCASSFTGAGNTIYFGEGSWLTVV.

Note on this clone: A read error may produce the germline difference seen at one junction end. The chain joins TRBV3-1 (or the pseudogene TRBV3-2) to TRBJ2-7; weak D call: TRBD2 (5 bases). Germline V CDR1 and CDR2: LGHDT, YNNKEL (reference sequence). This CDR3 has 12 amino acids. DNA for the CDR3: TGTGCCAGCAGCCAAGGTATCGCGGGTTCAACCTTC. This gives the protein CASSQGIAGSTF.

This chain joins TRBV28 and TRBJ1-2; 7 bases line up with TRBD1. The V gene's germline CDR1 is MDHEN and CDR2 SYDVKM. The CDR3 sequence is 13 residues long. J lost 4 bases, V lost 3 bases, and 2 bases had no gene match. The CDR3 is CASSLGTAYGYTF. In DNA, the CDR3 is TGTGCCAGCAGTTTGGGGACAGCCTATGGCTACACCTTC.

The chain is built from TRBV6-5 and TRBJ1-1; D is unclear. The CDR3 is made up of 13 amino acids. The germline V gene has CDR1 MNHEY and CDR2 SVGAGI. Trimming removed 6 bases at V and 1 base at J, with 9 bases between. The CDR3 loop is CASSFRQNTEAFF. Written as DNA, the CDR3 is TGTGCCAGCAGCTTTAGACAGAACACTGAAGCTTTCTTT.

The chain employs TRBV10-3 and TRBJ1-5; 7 positions agree with TRBD1. CDR3 length: 13 amino acids. Germline lookup yields CDR1 ENHRY and CDR2 SYGVKD. V shed 6 bases and J 3 bases; nucleotides not matched to a gene: 2. CDR3 sequence reads: CAISDRDNQPQHF. Written as DNA, the CDR3 is TGTGCCATCAGCGACAGGGACAATCAGCCCCAGCATTTT.

CDR3 bases: TGTGCCAGCTCACCACAGGGAAGGGGTGAAGCTTTCTTT. This gives the protein CASSPQGRGEAFF. The rearrangement links TRBV18 to TRBJ1-1, with D perhaps TRBD1 (5 bases). Trimming stripped 1 base from V and 7 bases from J, with 10 bases between. The CDR3 is 13 residues long. Germline V gene sequence: CDR1 KGHSH, CDR2 LQKENI.

The chain employs TRBV30 and TRBJ1-2; D perhaps matches TRBD1 (6 bases). The germline V gene has CDR1 GTSNPN and CDR2 SVGIG (reference sequence). V was trimmed by 5 bases and J by 2 bases, leaving 9 bases between them. The CDR3 is made up of 12 amino acids. The CDR3 sequence: CAWATGNYGYTF. In nucleotides, the CDR3 is TGTGCCTGGGCTACAGGGAACTATGGCTACACCTTC.

The chain uses TRBV5-6 and TRBJ1-2; maybe TRBD1 (5 bases). Trimming left V 6 bases short and J 5 bases short, with 26 bases between. The CDR3 runs to 17 residues. Germline CDR1 is SGHDT and CDR2 is YYEEEE. CDR3 residues: CASNLLIGTFPLYGYTF. CDR3 DNA sequence: TGTGCCAGCAACCTCTTAATCGGGACTTTTCCCTTGTATGGCTACACCTTC.

In regard to this clone: Other DNA sequences of this sample code for an identical CDR3. The CDR3 coding sequence is TGTGCCAGCAGACCGGGACAGGGGACCTACGAGCAGTACTTC. Its protein product is CASRPGQGTYEQYF. This chain joins TRBV7-9 and TRBJ2-7, with 10 bases lining up with TRBD1. The CDR3 spans 14 residues. Per germline, CDR1 SEHNR and CDR2 FQNEAQ (reference sequence). The V gene end was trimmed by 6 bases and the J gene end by 2 bases; junction bases not matched to a gene: 4.

In its sample, this clone was seen once. The genes are TRBV19 and TRBJ2-3; D uncertain. V was trimmed by 2 bases and J by 2 bases, leaving 8 bases between them. The CDR3 has 14 amino acids. Germline V gene lookup returns CDR1 LNHDA and CDR2 SQIVND (reference sequence). The CDR3 DNA sequence: TGTGCCAGTAGTATAAGCAGGTACACAGATACGCAGTATTTT. Its translation is CASSISRYTDTQYF.

The rearrangement uses TRBV7-2 and TRBJ1-1; 8 bases match TRBD1. Per the germline V gene, CDR1 is SGHTA and CDR2 is FQGNSA. V shed 4 bases and J 7 bases; nucleotides not matched to a gene: 8. This CDR3 contains 14 residues. The CDR3, as DNA: TGTGCCAGCAGCTCCACAGGGGGGGGAGGTGAAGCTTTCTTT. As protein: CASSSTGGGGEAFF.

This chain uses TRBV28 with TRBJ2-5, with D uncertain. Between the trimmed V and J ends, which lost 5 bases and 4 bases, there was a span of 14 bases. Germline assignment: CDR1 MDHEN and CDR2 SYDVKM. The CDR3 contains 14 residues. For the CDR3, the DNA is TGTGCCAGCAGTCCTGGTACGGTCCCAGAGACCCAGTACTTC. Its translation: CASSPGTVPETQYF.

The chain recombines TRBV7-2 with TRBJ1-5; D gene uncertain. V was pared by 1 base and J by 5 bases, with 9 bases between. The CDR3 is made up of 14 amino acids. The V gene's germline CDR1 is SGHTA and CDR2 FQGNSA. CDR3 region: CASSLVPGDQPQHF. The CDR3, as DNA: TGTGCCAGCAGCTTAGTTCCAGGCGATCAGCCCCAGCATTTT.